Below are 32 T cell receptor beta chains sequenced from a single sample in a study of T cell responses to AZD1222 COVID-19 vaccine. Data came from immunoSEQ multiplex PCR; TCRdb stores just in-frame clones and leaves some out. The table has about 140,000 clones, 70% to 90% seen once. Sequences were derived from peripheral blood, sampled 28 days after the second AZD1222 dose. Source of these receptors: an adult who received the AZD1222 COVID-19 vaccine.

This chain joins TRBV3-1 (or the pseudogene TRBV3-2) and TRBJ2-3, with 10 bases that match TRBD2. The CDR3 has 17 amino acids. Germline lookup yields CDR1 LGHDT and CDR2 YNNKEL (reference sequence). J was trimmed by 2 bases and V by 0 bases; bases with no gene match: 5. CDR3 amino acids: CASSQDVAGGPTDTQYF. In nucleotides, the CDR3 is TGTGCCAGCAGCCAAGACGTAGCGGGGGGCCCCACAGATACGCAGTATTTT.

CDR3 in amino acids: CASSPGVRTDTQYF. CDR3 in DNA: TGTGCCAGCAGTCCTGGCGTACGCACAGATACGCAGTATTTT. This chain uses TRBV2 with TRBJ2-3; D is unresolved. Trimming took 5 bases from V and 1 from J, leaving 10 bases between them. Germline CDR1 and CDR2: SNHLY and FYNNEI. This CDR3 is built from 14 residues.

V usage is TRBV9 and J usage is TRBJ2-7; D perhaps matches TRBD1 (6 bases). This CDR3 contains 14 residues. V gave up 4 bases and J gave up 2 bases, with 13 bases separating them. Germline assignment: CDR1 SGDLS and CDR2 YYNGEE. CDR3 DNA sequence: TGTGCCAGCAGCCCAAATCAGGGGCCCTACGAGCAGTACTTC. Amino acids: CASSPNQGPYEQYF.

CDR3 in DNA: TGTGCCAGTAGTGTATTACCCGGGACTAGTAAGAATGAGCAGTTCTTC. It is translated as CASSVLPGTSKNEQFF. V gene TRBV19 combines with J gene TRBJ2-1; 8 bases align to TRBD2. The CDR3 is 16 residues long. The germline V gene has CDR1 LNHDA and CDR2 SQIVND (reference sequence). V trimming: 5 bases; J trimming: 7 bases; junction bases outside the gene matches: 13.

This chain uses TRBV7-2 with TRBJ2-3, with 7 nucleotides matching TRBD2. Germline CDR1 and CDR2: SGHTA and FQGNSA. The CDR3 runs 16 residues. The trim removed 2 bases at V and 2 bases at J, leaving 7 bases unmatched. The DNA for the CDR3 is TGTGCCAGCAGCTTAAGGGCTAGCGGAATCACAGATACGCAGTATTTT. It encodes CASSLRASGITDTQYF.

CDR3 nucleotide sequence: TGTGCCAGCAGGGCGACCGGTCCCAGTTATGGCTACACCTTC. The encoded protein is CASRATGPSYGYTF. The rearrangement joins TRBV6-5 to TRBJ1-2; no firm D call. The CDR3 consists of 14 residues. Trimming took off 6 bases at V and 5 bases at J, with 16 bases between the two ends. Per the germline V gene, CDR1 is MNHEY and CDR2 is SVGAGI.

The V call is TRBV2, the J call TRBJ1-1; D gene unclear. Germline CDR1 reads SNHLY; CDR2 reads FYNNEI. The CDR3 is 16 amino acids. Trimming removed 0 bases from V and 4 bases from J, with 15 bases in between. CDR3 DNA sequence: TGTGCCAGCAGTGAAGCGGTTAGGGCCACGGGCACTGAAGCTTTCTTT. Translation gives CASSEAVRATGTEAFF.

The rearrangement uses TRBV11-3 and TRBJ2-2; D gene unclear. Between the trimmed V and J ends, which lost 2 bases and 5 bases, there was a span of 9 bases. The CDR3 is 14 residues long. Germline V CDR1 and CDR2: SGHNT, YENEEA. DNA of the CDR3: TGTGCCAGCAGCTTAAAGGGTTTGACCGGGGAGCTGTTTTTT. This gives the protein CASSLKGLTGELFF.

The rearrangement uses TRBV4-1 and TRBJ2-7, with 9 bases lining up with TRBD2. V was pared by 4 bases and J by 6 bases, with 13 bases of the junction left unmatched. Germline-derived CDR1 and CDR2 are MGHRA and YSYEKL. This CDR3 contains 16 residues. CDR3: CASSPWVDSGGFEQYF. The CDR3 DNA is TGCGCCAGCAGCCCCTGGGTGGACAGCGGGGGGTTCGAGCAGTACTTC.

This chain's CDR3 is CASSLVRTDTQYF. CDR3 DNA sequence: TGTGCCAGCAGCTTAGTTCGTACAGATACGCAGTATTTT. This chain joins TRBV7-2 and TRBJ2-3; D unclear. There are 13 residues in the CDR3. Trimming cost V 1 base and J 3 bases, with 5 bases left between them. Germline values: CDR1 SGHTA, CDR2 FQGNSA.

This clone appeared a single time. This rearrangement joins TRBV10-3 to TRBJ2-3; 10 positions match TRBD2. The germline V gene has CDR1 ENHRY and CDR2 SYGVKD. V shed 6 bases and J 6 bases; nucleotides not matched to a gene: 3. The CDR3 is 13 residues long. The CDR3 protein is CAISTGLADTQYF. As DNA, the CDR3 is TGTGCCATCAGCACGGGACTAGCGGATACGCAGTATTTT.

The chain has TRBV6-5 and TRBJ2-7, with TRBD1 identical over 8 bases. Trimming at V came to 10 bases and at J to 4 bases, leaving 15 bases not matched to a gene. CDR1 is MNHEY, CDR2 SVGAGI, per germline. The CDR3 totals 15 residues. The CDR3 loop is CATAKNGRGLYEQYF. The CDR3 DNA follows: TGTGCCACCGCAAAAAATGGCAGGGGGCTTTACGAGCAGTACTTC.

The chain carries TRBV6-6 and TRBJ1-1; 7 nucleotides line up with TRBD1. The CDR3 has 15 residues. CDR1 is MNHNY, CDR2 SVGAGI, per germline (reference sequence). With 6 bases clipped from V and 4 bases from J, the junction kept 11 bases outside the gene matches. The CDR3 DNA reads TGTGCCAGCAGATTACGAGGGGGCGGCGGCACTGAAGCTTTCTTT. Its translation: CASRLRGGGGTEAFF.

V usage is TRBV5-8 and J usage is TRBJ1-3; D is perhaps TRBD1 (5 bases). This CDR3 has 13 residues. CDR1 is SGHTS and CDR2 is YDEGEE in the germline V gene. Trimming took 7 bases from V and 2 from J, leaving 10 bases between them. CDR3 region: CASGEGPGNTIYF. DNA of the CDR3: TGTGCCAGCGGAGAGGGACCTGGAAACACCATATATTTT. The entire variable domain, with the rest obtained from reference TRBV5-8 and TRBJ1-3, is as follows: EAGVTQSPTHLIKTRGQQATLRCSPISGHTSVYWYQQALGLGLQFLLWYDEGEERNRGNFPPRFSGRQFPNYSSELNVNALELEDSALYLCASGEGPGNTIYFGEGSWLTVV.

The V call is TRBV4-3, the J call TRBJ2-2; TRBD1 aligns across 10 bases. Germline V CDR1 and CDR2: LGHNA, YSLEER. The CDR3 runs 16 residues. V shed 3 bases and J 4 bases; nucleotides not matched to a gene: 5. The CDR3, as DNA: TGCGCCAGCAGCCAGATGGACAGGGGGGTCACCGGGGAGCTGTTTTTT. Its protein product is CASSQMDRGVTGELFF.

The chain employs TRBV5-1 and TRBJ2-2; TRBD1 might be the D (5 bases). This CDR3 has 14 amino acids. The germline CDR1 and CDR2 sequences are SGHRS and YFSETQ. V shed 0 bases and J shed 6 bases, with 9 bases lying between them. The CDR3, as DNA: TGCGCCAGCAGCTTGGGACAGCCAGCCGGGGAGCTGTTTTTT. Amino acids: CASSLGQPAGELFF.

The chain employs TRBV2 and TRBJ2-5; D not resolved. This CDR3 region has 12 residues. Germline assignment: CDR1 SNHLY and CDR2 FYNNEI. The V end lost 5 bases, the J end lost 0 bases, and 4 bases lay between the germline ends. The chain's CDR3 is CASSWDQETQYF. In DNA, the CDR3 is TGTGCCAGCAGTTGGGACCAAGAGACCCAGTACTTC.

This clone occurred a few times. The chain joins TRBV11-2 to TRBJ2-5; no reliable D call. This CDR3 region has 13 residues. Germline CDR1 is SGHAT and CDR2 is FQNNGV. V was clipped by 0 bases and J by 13 bases, with 15 bases between them. CDR3 residues: CASSLDELRPPYF. DNA of the CDR3: TGTGCCAGCAGCTTAGATGAGCTTCGCCCCCCGTACTTC.

Only a few counts were recorded for this clone. The chain has TRBV14 and TRBJ2-1; TRBD2 matches 7 bases. In germline, CDR1 is SGHDN, CDR2 FVKESK. The ends lost 4 bases at V and 7 bases at J; junction bases unmatched: 13. This CDR3 contains 16 residues. DNA of the CDR3: TGTGCCAGCAGCCCGGCCTGGTGGACTAGTAATAATGAGCAGTTCTTC. This encodes CASSPAWWTSNNEQFF.

The rearrangement joins TRBV5-1 to TRBJ2-3, with 14 bases matching TRBD2. Germline CDR1 and CDR2: SGHRS and YFSETQ. This CDR3 contains 19 residues. Trimming removed 0 bases from V and 9 bases from J; junction bases left unmatched: 15. The DNA for the CDR3 is TGCGCCAGCAGCTTGGCCGGTGGGACGACTAGCGGGAGGGCCTCGACGCAGTATTTT. Translation: CASSLAGGTTSGRASTQYF.

The genes are TRBV9 and TRBJ2-1; D perhaps matches TRBD2 (6 bases). The ends were cut back, 3 bases at V and 7 bases at J, with 17 bases in the middle. The germline V gene encodes CDR1 SGDLS and CDR2 YYNGEE. The CDR3 consists of 15 residues. The DNA for the CDR3 is TGTGCCAGCAGCGCCATGCGGGGCGTCTTGAATGAGCAGTTCTTC. This gives the protein CASSAMRGVLNEQFF.

V is TRBV2 and J is TRBJ1-5, with D uncertain. The CDR3 runs to 15 residues. The germline V gene has CDR1 SNHLY and CDR2 FYNNEI. V dropped 4 bases and J dropped 4 bases, with 14 bases sitting between them. DNA for the CDR3: TGTGCCAGCAGTGGAGATGGTTTGGCGAATCAGCCCCAGCATTTT. The encoded protein is CASSGDGLANQPQHF.

The rearrangement links TRBV19 to TRBJ2-1; 7 bases are shared with TRBD1. From germline, CDR1 is LNHDA and CDR2 SQIVND (reference sequence). V gave up 8 bases and J gave up 8 bases; unmatched junction bases: 18. The CDR3 consists of 16 residues. CDR3 bases: TGTGCCAGTCGAGCCCAAGCCGCCGGGACAGTCCATGAGCAGTTCTTC. Residues: CASRAQAAGTVHEQFF.

The chain is built from TRBV27 and TRBJ2-1, with D perhaps matching TRBD2 (6 bases). The CDR3 loop spans 13 amino acids. Trimming stripped 5 bases from V and 7 bases from J, with 12 bases between. CDR1 and CDR2 from the germline V gene are MNHEY and SMNVEV (reference sequence). CDR3 in amino acids: CASSVGTYNEQFF. The CDR3 region has the DNA TGTGCCAGCAGTGTGGGGACTTATAATGAGCAGTTCTTC.

V gene TRBV3-1 (or the pseudogene TRBV3-2) combines with J gene TRBJ2-3; D not resolved. The CDR3 contains 11 residues. The germline V gene encodes CDR1 LGHDT and CDR2 YNNKEL (reference sequence). Trimming removed 6 bases from V and 6 bases from J, with 7 bases in between. CDR3: CASRGPDTQYF. The DNA of the CDR3 is TGTGCCAGCAGGGGCCCCGATACGCAGTATTTT.

J is TRBJ2-1 and V is TRBV11-3; no firm D call. V dropped 0 bases and J dropped 7 bases, with 7 bases sitting between them. The germline V gene encodes CDR1 SGHNT and CDR2 YENEEA. This CDR3 contains 13 residues. This chain's CDR3 is CASSLDLVNEQFF. The CDR3, as DNA: TGTGCCAGCAGCTTAGATCTCGTGAATGAGCAGTTCTTC.

The V call is TRBV30, the J call TRBJ2-7; D tentatively reads TRBD1 or TRBD2 (5 bases each). Germline CDR1 is GTSNPN and CDR2 is SVGIG (reference sequence). This CDR3 comprises 11 residues. V was pared by 8 bases and J by 2 bases, with 10 bases between. Here the CDR3 DNA reads TGTGCCGGGGGAGAGGCCTACGAGCAGTACTTC. Translated: CAGGEAYEQYF.

The CDR3 spells CASSRTVDPNTIYF. As DNA, the CDR3 is TGTGCCAGTAGTCGGACAGTAGACCCAAACACCATATATTTT. This chain joins TRBV19 and TRBJ1-3, with D tentatively TRBD1 (6 bases). The CDR3 runs to 14 residues. Trimming stripped 5 bases from V and 6 bases from J, with 14 bases between. Germline V gene sequence: CDR1 LNHDA, CDR2 SQIVND (reference sequence).

The chain employs TRBV2 and TRBJ2-3, with 9 bases that match TRBD1. CDR3 size: 14 residues. V gave up 6 bases and J gave up 6 bases; unmatched junction bases: 7. Per germline, CDR1 SNHLY and CDR2 FYNNEI. CDR3 bases: TGTGCCAGCAGCGTAACAGGGGGCGAGGATACGCAGTATTTT. This gives the protein CASSVTGGEDTQYF.

J is TRBJ2-3 and V is TRBV5-1; possible D gene TRBD1, 6 bases. V was shortened by 7 bases and J by 1 base, with 13 bases between the two germline ends. Germline loops: CDR1 SGHRS, CDR2 YFSETQ. The CDR3 length is 14 residues. CDR3 in DNA: TGCGCCAGCCTACAGGGTCCGGGCACAGATACGCAGTATTTT. Protein: CASLQGPGTDTQYF.

This clone was found a few times. The chain employs TRBV19 and TRBJ2-1, with 9 bases aligning to TRBD2. The ends lost 4 bases at V and 8 bases at J; junction bases unmatched: 9. Germline CDR1 and CDR2: LNHDA and SQIVND (reference sequence). CDR3 size: 15 residues. CDR3 loop: CASSSSGSIFDEQFF. The CDR3 DNA reads TGTGCCAGTAGTAGTAGCGGGAGTATTTTTGATGAGCAGTTCTTC.

Worth noting for this clone: At one end, the junction sequence differs from germline, possibly due to a read error. V usage is TRBV7-7 and J usage is TRBJ2-2; tentatively, D is TRBD1 (5 bases). Germline-derived CDR1 and CDR2 are SSHAT and FNYEAQ (reference sequence). This CDR3 is 15 amino acids long. CDR3 in DNA: TGTGCTAGCAGCCCAGGACACCTTAACACCGGGGAGCTGTTTTTT. Amino acid sequence: CASSPGHLNTGELFF.